Reported below is one T cell receptor beta chain. The data were taken from a study of blood T cell repertoires in COVID-19. Across the study: Spain, Italy and the United States supplied samples that represented acute and convalescent COVID-19. PBMCs, B-cell-depleted T cells, or T cells were the source of the cDNA or gDNA that made up the material.

This CDR3 comprises 16 residues. The junction had 10 bases not matched to a gene; V was cut back by 3 bases and J by 5 bases. Germline V gene data show CDR1 as SQVTM and CDR2 as ANQGSEA. The repertoire was sequenced with immunoSEQ multiplex PCR; TCRdb's copy has only in-frame clones and lacks some. The sample has more than 450,000 clones; roughly nine tenths are singletons. Each participant's cohort was designated according to participant-reported clinical history. Recovered participants had two consecutive negative NP/OP PCR tests, healthcare professional clearance, or symptom resolution. The source material was PBMCs or T cells enriched from blood (not recorded which). This sequence was found in a woman in her late teens or twenties who had recovered from COVID-19. This chain uses TRBV29-1 with TRBJ2-1; 10 bases are shared with TRBD2. DNA for the CDR3: TGCAGCGTTGACGATCAGCCTAGCGGGGGCCACAATGAGCAGTTCTTC. Its protein is CSVDDQPSGGHNEQFF.